Listed below are T cell receptor beta chains from one sample, sequenced in a study of human T cells and chemical hapten exposure. TCRdb fed the RACE reads into MiXCR, producing one record per CDR3 protein. This sample has 75,000 to 80,000 distinct CDR3 sequences, with 8.5% to 10% found just once. Sequencing was done on a sample of whole blood. The receptors derive from a female donor in good health. Some clones in this sample may be carry-over from other donors' samples. Each CDR3 is given with its conserved first and last residue. Fields, in order: J gene, V gene, CDR3 protein.

J gene: TRBJ2-4
V gene: TRBV11-2
CDR3 protein: CASSLPGTKNIQYF

J gene: TRBJ2-1
V gene: TRBV7-8
CDR3 protein: CASGWTGKQFF

J gene: TRBJ2-1
V gene: TRBV24-1
CDR3 protein: CATSLGTSGYNEQFF

J gene: TRBJ1-1
V gene: TRBV29-1
CDR3 protein: CSVEGTGPEAFF

J gene: TRBJ2-7
V gene: TRBV5-1
CDR3 protein: CASSLGTGTSEQYF

J gene: TRBJ2-3
V gene: TRBV12-5
CDR3 protein: CASGSPLGGGAPDTQYF

J gene: TRBJ2-1
V gene: TRBV12-3/TRBV12-4
CDR3 protein: CASSFRPGTENNEQFF

J gene: TRBJ2-7
V gene: TRBV5-4
CDR3 protein: CASSLVGGNEQYF

J gene: TRBJ2-7
V gene: TRBV6-1
CDR3 protein: CASSEDTGTGGHEQYF

J gene: TRBJ1-1
V gene: TRBV12-3/TRBV12-4
CDR3 protein: CASSLGQGARSTEAFF

J gene: TRBJ2-1
V gene: TRBV2
CDR3 protein: CASSFLRGGRNEQFF

J gene: TRBJ1-1
V gene: TRBV12-3/TRBV12-4
CDR3 protein: CASSFPLTEAFF

J gene: TRBJ2-3
V gene: TRBV11-2
CDR3 protein: CASNLGGTDTQYF

J gene: TRBJ2-3
V gene: TRBV12-3/TRBV12-4
CDR3 protein: CASSSTVQGGTQYF

J gene: TRBJ1-6
V gene: TRBV7-2
CDR3 protein: CATRIDRVSPLHF

J gene: TRBJ1-1
V gene: TRBV5-6
CDR3 protein: CTSSQTGSIPEAFF

J gene: TRBJ1-1
V gene: TRBV5-4
CDR3 protein: CASSSIRGQSEAFF

J gene: TRBJ2-5
V gene: TRBV7-2
CDR3 protein: CASSLGRGETQYF

J gene: TRBJ1-1
V gene: TRBV28
CDR3 protein: CASTPSWGTEAFF

J gene: TRBJ1-5
V gene: TRBV10-3
CDR3 protein: CAISVAGGDNQPQHF

J gene: TRBJ2-7
V gene: TRBV5-5
CDR3 protein: CASSLRPLYEQYF

J gene: TRBJ2-7
V gene: TRBV5-1
CDR3 protein: CASSSRPGPKGGEQYF

J gene: TRBJ1-1
V gene: TRBV6-2/TRBV6-3
CDR3 protein: CASSYDPQGARTEAFF

J gene: TRBJ1-1
V gene: TRBV11-2
CDR3 protein: CASSPRGEAFF

J gene: TRBJ1-2
V gene: TRBV20-1
CDR3 protein: CSASDQSGGNYGYTF

J gene: TRBJ2-7
V gene: TRBV28
CDR3 protein: CASSFGSGTGKQYF

J gene: TRBJ2-7
V gene: TRBV5-1
CDR3 protein: CASTRAGGSYEQYF